This T cell receptor (beta chain) was sequenced for a study of OX40 agonist ivuxolimab in advanced cancers. Patients who had autoimmune disease history or got systemic immunosuppression were left out. V lost 4 bases and J 6 bases, leaving 20 bases between the germline ends. This CDR3 is 15 amino acids long. Germline CDR1 SGHRS, CDR2 YFSETQ. The table came from immunoSEQ multiplex PCR; TCRdb's copy has only in-frame clones and leaves some out. This sample carries about 68,000 clones, around 90% of them seen once, and the ten largest clones take around 0.31%. The sample consisted of CD4+ or CD8+ T cells sorted from blood, taken in a trial of the OX40 agonist ivuxolimab. The receptor was derived from an adult with an advanced solid tumor such as melanoma, head and neck, liver or kidney cancer. The chain has TRBV5-1 and TRBJ2-7; D may match TRBD1 or TRBD2 (6 bases each). The CDR3: CASSRYRVGGGEQYF. The CDR3 DNA follows: TGCGCCAGCAGCCGATACAGGGTCGGGGGAGGCGAGCAGTACTTC.